Below, one TCR beta chain is given with its context. Produced via immunoSEQ multiplex PCR; TCRdb's table is partial and in-frame only. The top ten clones hold approximately 0.56% of a sample with some 1,100,000 clones, roughly 74% of them seen once. This record belongs to a study of shared clonotypes between healthy human individuals. CDR1 and CDR2 from the germline V gene are SGHDT and YYEEEE. Trimming took 0 bases from V and 0 from J, leaving 10 bases between them. The CDR3 covers 15 residues. The chain links TRBV5-6 to TRBJ2-7, with D possibly TRBD1 on 6 matching bases. Sequenced sample: memory CD4+ T cells from PBMCs. Described subset: CD45RA-negative fraction. The receptor's source is a man younger than 35 in good health. Some clones in this sample may be carry-over from other donors' samples. In DNA, the CDR3 is TGTGCCAGCAGCTTGGGACAGGCCAGCTCCTACGAGCAGTACTTC. It encodes CASSLGQASSYEQYF.